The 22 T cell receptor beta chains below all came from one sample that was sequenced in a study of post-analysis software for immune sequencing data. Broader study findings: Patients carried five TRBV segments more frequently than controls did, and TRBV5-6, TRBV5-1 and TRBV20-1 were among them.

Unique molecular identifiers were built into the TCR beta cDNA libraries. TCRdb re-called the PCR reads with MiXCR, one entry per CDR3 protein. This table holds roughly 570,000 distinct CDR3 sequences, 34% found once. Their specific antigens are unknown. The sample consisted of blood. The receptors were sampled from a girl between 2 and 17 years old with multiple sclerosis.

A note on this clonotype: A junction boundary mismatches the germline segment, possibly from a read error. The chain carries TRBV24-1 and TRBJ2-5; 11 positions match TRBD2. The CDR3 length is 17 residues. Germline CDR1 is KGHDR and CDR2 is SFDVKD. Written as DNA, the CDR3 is TGTGCCACCAGTGCGGCTAGCGGGGGGCCCTACCAAGAGACCCAGTATTTC. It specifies CATSAASGGPYQETQYF.

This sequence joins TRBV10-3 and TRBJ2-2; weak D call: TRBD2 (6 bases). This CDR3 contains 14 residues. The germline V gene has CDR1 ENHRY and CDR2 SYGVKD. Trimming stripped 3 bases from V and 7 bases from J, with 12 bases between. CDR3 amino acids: CAISDAGHGGELFF. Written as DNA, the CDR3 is TGTGCCATCAGTGATGCGGGGCACGGCGGGGAGCTGTTTTTT.

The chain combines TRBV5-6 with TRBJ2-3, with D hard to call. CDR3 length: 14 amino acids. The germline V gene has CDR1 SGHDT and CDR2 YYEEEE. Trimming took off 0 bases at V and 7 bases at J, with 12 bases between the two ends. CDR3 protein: CASSLAKTANTQYF. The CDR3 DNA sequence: TGTGCCAGCAGCTTGGCCAAGACTGCTAATACGCAGTATTTT.

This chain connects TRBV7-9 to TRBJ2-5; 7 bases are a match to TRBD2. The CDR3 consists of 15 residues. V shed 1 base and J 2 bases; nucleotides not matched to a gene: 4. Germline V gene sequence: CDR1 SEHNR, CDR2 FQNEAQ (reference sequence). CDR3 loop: CASSLESGAQETQYF. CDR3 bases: TGTGCCAGCAGCTTAGAAAGCGGGGCACAAGAGACCCAGTACTTC.

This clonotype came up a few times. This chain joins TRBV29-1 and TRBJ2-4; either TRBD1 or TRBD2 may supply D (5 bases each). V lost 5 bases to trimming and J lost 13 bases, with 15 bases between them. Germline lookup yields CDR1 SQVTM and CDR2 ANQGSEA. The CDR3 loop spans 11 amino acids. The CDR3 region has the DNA TGCAGCGTTTACGAAAGGGGAGAGCAGTACTTC. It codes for CSVYERGEQYF.

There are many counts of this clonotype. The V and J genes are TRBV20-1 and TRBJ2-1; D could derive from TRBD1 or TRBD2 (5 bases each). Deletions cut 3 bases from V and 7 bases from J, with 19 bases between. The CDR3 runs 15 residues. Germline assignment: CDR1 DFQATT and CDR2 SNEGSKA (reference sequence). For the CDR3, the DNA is TGCAGTGCTAGTGAGGGGACGGGCTTTACAAATGAGCAGTTCTTC. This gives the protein CSASEGTGFTNEQFF.

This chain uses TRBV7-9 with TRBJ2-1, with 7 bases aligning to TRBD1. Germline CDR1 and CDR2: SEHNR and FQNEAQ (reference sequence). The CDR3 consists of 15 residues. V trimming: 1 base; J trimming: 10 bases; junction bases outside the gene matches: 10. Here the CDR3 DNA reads TGTGCCAGCAGCTTAGACCGACAGGGACCAGGCGAGCAGTTCTTC. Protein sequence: CASSLDRQGPGEQFF.

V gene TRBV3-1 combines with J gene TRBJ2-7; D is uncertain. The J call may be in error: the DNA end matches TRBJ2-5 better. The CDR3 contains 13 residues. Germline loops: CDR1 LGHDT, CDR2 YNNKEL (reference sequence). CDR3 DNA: TGTGCCAGCAGCCAAGTCGGAGTGGAGACCCAGTACTTC. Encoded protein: CASSQVGVETQYF.

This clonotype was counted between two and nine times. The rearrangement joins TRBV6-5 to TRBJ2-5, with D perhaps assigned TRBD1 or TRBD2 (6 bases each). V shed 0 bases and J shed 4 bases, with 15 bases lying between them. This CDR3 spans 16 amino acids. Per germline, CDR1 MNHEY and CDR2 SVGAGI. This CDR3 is CASSYSPRGRSETQYF. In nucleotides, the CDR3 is TGTGCCAGCAGTTACTCGCCCCGGGGGCGATCAGAGACCCAGTACTTC.

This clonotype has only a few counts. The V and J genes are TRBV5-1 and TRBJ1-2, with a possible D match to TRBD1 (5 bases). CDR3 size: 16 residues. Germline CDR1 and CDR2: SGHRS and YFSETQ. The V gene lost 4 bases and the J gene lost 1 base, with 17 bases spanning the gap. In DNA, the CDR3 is TGCGCCAGCAGCCCCTCTTTCGGGGGTCATAACTATGGCTACACCTTC. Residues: CASSPSFGGHNYGYTF.

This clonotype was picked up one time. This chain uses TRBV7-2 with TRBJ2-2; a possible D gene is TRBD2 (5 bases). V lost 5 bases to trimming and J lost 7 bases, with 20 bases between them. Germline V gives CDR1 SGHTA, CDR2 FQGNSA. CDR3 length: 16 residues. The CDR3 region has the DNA TGTGCCAGCAGCCAGGCGCGTGCGGTCCGGGGCGGGGAGCTGTTTTTT. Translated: CASSQARAVRGGELFF.

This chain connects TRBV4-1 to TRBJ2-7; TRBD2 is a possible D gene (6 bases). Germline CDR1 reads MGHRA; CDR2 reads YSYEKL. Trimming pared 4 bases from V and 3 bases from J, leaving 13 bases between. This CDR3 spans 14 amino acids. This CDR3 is CASSPTAGDYEQYF. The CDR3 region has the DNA TGCGCCAGCAGCCCAACAGCGGGCGACTACGAGCAGTACTTC.

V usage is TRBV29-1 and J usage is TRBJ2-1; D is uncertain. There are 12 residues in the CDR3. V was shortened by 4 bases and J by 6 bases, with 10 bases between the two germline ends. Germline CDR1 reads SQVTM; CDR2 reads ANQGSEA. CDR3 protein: CSVGSTANEQFF. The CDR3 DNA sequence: TGCAGCGTTGGGTCCACCGCCAATGAGCAGTTCTTC.

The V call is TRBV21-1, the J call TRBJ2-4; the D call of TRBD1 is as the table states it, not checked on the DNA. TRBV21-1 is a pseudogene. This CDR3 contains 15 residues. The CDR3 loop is CASSNRDRDQNIQYF. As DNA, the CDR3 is TGTGCCAGCAGCAACCGGGACAGGGACCAAAACATTCAGTACTTC.

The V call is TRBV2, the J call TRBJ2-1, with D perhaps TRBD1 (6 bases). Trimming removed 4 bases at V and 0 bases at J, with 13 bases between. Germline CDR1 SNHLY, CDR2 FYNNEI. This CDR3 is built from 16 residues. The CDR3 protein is CASSVSVGASYNEQFF. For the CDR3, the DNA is TGTGCCAGCAGTGTAAGTGTGGGGGCCTCCTACAATGAGCAGTTCTTC.

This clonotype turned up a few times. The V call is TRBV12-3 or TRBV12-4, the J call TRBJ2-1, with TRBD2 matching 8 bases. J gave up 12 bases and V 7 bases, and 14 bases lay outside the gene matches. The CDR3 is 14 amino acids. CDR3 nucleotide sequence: TGTGCCAGCAACAGACTAGCGACCGTTGATGGGCAGTTCTTC. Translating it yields CASNRLATVDGQFF.

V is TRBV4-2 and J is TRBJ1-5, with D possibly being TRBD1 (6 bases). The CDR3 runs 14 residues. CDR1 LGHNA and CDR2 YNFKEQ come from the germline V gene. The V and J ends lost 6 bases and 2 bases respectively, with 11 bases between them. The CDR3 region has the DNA TGTGCCAGCAGAGACTCAGGGGGCAATCAGCCCCAGCATTTT. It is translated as CASRDSGGNQPQHF.

The CDR3 DNA sequence: TGCAGTGCGTACCCCCTAGGCGGGACACTCTCCTACGAGCAGTACTTC. Protein sequence: CSAYPLGGTLSYEQYF. The chain is built from TRBV20-1 and TRBJ2-7; either TRBD1 or TRBD2 may fit D (6 bases each). Trimming removed 6 bases from V and 0 bases from J, with 21 bases in between. CDR1 and CDR2 from the germline V gene are DFQATT and SNEGSKA (reference sequence). There are 16 residues in the CDR3.

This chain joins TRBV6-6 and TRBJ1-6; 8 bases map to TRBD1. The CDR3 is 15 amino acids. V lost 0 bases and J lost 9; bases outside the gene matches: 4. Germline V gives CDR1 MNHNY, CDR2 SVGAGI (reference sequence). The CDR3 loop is CASSYSGQGVSPLHF. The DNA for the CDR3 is TGTGCCAGCAGTTACTCTGGACAGGGAGTTTCACCCCTCCACTTT.

CDR3 nucleotide sequence: TGTGCCAGCAGACGGACCGGGGCCAACGTCCTGACTTTC. Translation gives CASRRTGANVLTF. The rearrangement links TRBV4-2 to TRBJ2-6; D is unclear. Germline values: CDR1 LGHNA, CDR2 YNFKEQ. V was cut by 6 bases and J by 4 bases, with 7 bases left in between. The length of the CDR3 is 13 residues.

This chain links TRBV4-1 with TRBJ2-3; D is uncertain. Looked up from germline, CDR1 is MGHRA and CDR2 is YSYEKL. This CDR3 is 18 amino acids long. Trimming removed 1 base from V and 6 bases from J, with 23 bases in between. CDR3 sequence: CASSQVSLEEWRSDTQYF. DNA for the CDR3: TGCGCCAGCAGCCAAGTATCCCTCGAGGAGTGGCGATCGGATACGCAGTATTTT.

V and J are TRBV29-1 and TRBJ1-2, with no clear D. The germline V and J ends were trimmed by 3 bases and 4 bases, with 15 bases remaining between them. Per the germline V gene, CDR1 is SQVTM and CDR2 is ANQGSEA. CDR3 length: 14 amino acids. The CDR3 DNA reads TGCAGCGTTGAGACACCTTTGATTATCTATGGCTACACCTTC. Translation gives CSVETPLIIYGYTF.